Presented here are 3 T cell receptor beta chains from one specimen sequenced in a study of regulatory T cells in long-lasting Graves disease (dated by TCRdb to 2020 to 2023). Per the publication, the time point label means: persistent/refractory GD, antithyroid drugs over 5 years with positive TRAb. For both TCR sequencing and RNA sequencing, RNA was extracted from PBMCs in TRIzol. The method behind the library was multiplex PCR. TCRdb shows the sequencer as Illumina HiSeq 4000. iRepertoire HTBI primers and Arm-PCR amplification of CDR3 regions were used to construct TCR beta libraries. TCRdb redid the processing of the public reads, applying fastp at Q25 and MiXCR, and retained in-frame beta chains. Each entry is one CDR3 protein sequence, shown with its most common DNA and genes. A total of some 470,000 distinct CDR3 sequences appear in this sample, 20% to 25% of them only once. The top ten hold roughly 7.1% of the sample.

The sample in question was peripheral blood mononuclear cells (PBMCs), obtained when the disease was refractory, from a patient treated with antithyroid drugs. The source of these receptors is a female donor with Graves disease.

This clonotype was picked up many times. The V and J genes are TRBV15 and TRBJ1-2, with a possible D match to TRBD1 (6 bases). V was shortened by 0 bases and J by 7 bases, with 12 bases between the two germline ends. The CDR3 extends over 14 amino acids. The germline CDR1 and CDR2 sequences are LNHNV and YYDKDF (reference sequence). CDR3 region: CATSRDYGGLGYTF. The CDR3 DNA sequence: TGTGCCACCAGCAGAGATTACGGGGGGCTTGGCTACACCTTC.

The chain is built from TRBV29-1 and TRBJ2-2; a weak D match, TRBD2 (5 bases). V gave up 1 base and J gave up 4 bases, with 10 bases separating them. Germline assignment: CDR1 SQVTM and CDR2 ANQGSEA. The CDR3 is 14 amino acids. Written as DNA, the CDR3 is TGCAGCGTTGAAGCGGGGTATAGCACCGGGGAGCTGTTTTTT. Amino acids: CSVEAGYSTGELFF.

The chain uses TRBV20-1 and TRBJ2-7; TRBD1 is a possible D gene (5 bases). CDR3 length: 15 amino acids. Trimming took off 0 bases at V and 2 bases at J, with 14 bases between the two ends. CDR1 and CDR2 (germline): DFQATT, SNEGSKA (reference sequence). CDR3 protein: CSARDRGQVAYEQYF. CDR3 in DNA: TGCAGTGCTAGAGATCGAGGACAAGTGGCCTACGAGCAGTACTTC.